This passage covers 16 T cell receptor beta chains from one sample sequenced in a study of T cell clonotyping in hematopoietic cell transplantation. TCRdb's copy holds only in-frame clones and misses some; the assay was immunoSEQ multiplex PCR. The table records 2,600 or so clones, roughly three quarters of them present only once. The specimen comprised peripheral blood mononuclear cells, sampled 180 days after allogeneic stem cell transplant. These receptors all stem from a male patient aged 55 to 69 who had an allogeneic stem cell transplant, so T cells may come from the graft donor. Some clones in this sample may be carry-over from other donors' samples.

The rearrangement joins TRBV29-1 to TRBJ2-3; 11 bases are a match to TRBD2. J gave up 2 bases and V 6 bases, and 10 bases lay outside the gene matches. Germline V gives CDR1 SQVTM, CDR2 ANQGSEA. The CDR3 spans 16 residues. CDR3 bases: TGCAGCGTCGAGAGGGGACTAGCGGTCCCCACAGATACGCAGTATTTT. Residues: CSVERGLAVPTDTQYF.

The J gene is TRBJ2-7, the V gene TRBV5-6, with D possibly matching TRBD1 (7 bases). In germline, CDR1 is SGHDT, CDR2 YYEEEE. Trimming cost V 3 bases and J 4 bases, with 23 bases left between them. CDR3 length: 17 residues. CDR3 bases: TGTGCCAGCAGCTGGGGCGTGGGGGGACAGACTTTATACGAGCAGTACTTC. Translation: CASSWGVGGQTLYEQYF.

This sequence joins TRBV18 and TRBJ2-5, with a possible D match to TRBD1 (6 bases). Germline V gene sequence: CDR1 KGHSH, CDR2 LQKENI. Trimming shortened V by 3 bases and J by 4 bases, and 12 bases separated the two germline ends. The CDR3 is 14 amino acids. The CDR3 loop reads CASSPPLGGETQYF. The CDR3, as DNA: TGTGCCAGCTCACCGCCCCTAGGGGGAGAGACCCAGTACTTC.

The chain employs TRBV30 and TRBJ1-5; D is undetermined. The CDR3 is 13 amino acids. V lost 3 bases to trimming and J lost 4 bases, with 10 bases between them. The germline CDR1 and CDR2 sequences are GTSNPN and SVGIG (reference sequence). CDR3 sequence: CAWRRSPNQPQHF. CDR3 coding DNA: TGTGCCTGGAGGCGTAGCCCAAATCAGCCCCAGCATTTT.

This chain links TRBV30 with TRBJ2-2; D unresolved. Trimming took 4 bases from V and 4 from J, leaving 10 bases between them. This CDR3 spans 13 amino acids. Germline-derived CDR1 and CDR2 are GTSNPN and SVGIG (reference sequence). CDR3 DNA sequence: TGTGCCTGGATGGTGGGAATCACCGGGGAGCTGTTTTTT. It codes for CAWMVGITGELFF.

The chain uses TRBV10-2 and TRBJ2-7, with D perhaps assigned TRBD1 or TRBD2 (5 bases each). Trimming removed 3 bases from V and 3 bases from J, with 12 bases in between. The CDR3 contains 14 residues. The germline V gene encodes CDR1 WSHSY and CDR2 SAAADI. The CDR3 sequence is CASSDSGTGYEQYF. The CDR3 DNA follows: TGCGCCAGCAGTGATTCTGGGACGGGCTACGAGCAGTACTTC.

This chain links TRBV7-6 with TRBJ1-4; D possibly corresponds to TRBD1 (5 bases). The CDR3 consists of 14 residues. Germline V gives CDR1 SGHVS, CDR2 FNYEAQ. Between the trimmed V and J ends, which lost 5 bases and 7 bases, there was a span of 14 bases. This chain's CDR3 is CASSQGLSGEKLFF. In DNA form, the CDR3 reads TGTGCCAGCAGCCAGGGTCTCTCTGGTGAAAAACTGTTTTTT.

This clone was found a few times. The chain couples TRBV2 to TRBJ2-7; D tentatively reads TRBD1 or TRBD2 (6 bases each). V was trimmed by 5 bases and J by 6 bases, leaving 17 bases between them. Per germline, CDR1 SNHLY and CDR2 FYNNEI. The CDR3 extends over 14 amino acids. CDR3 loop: CASSRNTQGLEQYF. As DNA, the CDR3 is TGTGCCAGCAGTCGCAACACACAGGGACTCGAGCAGTACTTC.

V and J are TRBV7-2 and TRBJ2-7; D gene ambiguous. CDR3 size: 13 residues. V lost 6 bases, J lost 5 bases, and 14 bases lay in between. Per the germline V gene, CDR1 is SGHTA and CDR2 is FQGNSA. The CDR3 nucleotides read TGTGCCAGCAGTCTGCGTAGGGCCCACGAGCAGTACTTC. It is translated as CASSLRRAHEQYF.

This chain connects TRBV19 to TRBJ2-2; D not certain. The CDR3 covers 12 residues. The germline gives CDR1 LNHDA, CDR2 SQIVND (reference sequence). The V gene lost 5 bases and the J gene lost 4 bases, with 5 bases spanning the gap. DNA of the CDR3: TGTGCCAGTAGTTTCCCCACCGGGGAGCTGTTTTTT. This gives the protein CASSFPTGELFF.

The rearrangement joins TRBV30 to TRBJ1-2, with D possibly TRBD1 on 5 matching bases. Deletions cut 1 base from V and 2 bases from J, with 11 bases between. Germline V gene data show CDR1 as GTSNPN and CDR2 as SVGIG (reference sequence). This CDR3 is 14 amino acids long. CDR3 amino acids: CAWSGSRVNYGYTF. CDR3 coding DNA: TGTGCCTGGAGTGGGAGCAGGGTAAACTATGGCTACACCTTC.

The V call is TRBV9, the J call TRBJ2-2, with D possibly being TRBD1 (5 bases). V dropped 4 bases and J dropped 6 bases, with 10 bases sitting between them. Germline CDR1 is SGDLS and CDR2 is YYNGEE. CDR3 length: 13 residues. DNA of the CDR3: TGTGCCAGCAGCACGACAGTCCCCGGGGAGCTGTTTTTT. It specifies CASSTTVPGELFF.

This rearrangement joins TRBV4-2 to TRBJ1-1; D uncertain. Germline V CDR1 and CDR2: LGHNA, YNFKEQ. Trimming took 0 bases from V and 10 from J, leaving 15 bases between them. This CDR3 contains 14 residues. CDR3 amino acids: CASSQDSTGPRAFF. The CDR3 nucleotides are TGTGCCAGCAGCCAAGATTCTACCGGGCCCCGAGCTTTCTTT.

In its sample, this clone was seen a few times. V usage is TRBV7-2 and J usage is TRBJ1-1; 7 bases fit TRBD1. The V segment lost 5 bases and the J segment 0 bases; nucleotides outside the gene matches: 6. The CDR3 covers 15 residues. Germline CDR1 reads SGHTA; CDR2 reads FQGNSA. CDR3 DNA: TGTGCCAGCAGCCGGCCGGGACAGTTGAACACTGAAGCTTTCTTT. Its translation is CASSRPGQLNTEAFF.

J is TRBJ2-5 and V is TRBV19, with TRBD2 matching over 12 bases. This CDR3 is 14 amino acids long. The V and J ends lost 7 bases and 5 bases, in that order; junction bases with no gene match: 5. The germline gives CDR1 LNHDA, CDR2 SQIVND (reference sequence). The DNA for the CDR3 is TGTGCCAGTAAGACTAGCGGGAGACGGGAGACCCAGTACTTC. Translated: CASKTSGRRETQYF.

In DNA form, the CDR3 reads TGTGCCAGCAGTTCCGCAGGGAACTATGGCTACACCTTC. This gives the protein CASSSAGNYGYTF. This chain links TRBV6-5 with TRBJ1-2, with D tentatively TRBD1 (5 bases). V was clipped by 4 bases and J by 2 bases, with 8 bases between them. The CDR3 has 13 residues. The germline CDR1 and CDR2 sequences are MNHEY and SVGAGI.